This T cell receptor beta chain was sequenced for a study of blood T cell repertoires in COVID-19. Authors' processing steps: Nucleated cell number was recorded as an estimate derived from reference gene primer amplification. Profiling relied on immunoSEQ multiplex PCR, and the TCRdb table lists in-frame clones only, not all of them. That table gives V, J and clone size, and the DNA gave D and trimming. The table lists under 250,000 clones, roughly 88% of them singletons. Deletions cut 2 bases from V and 2 bases from J, with 3 bases between. Germline assignment: CDR1 GTSNPN and CDR2 SVGIG (reference sequence). The length of the CDR3 is 11 residues.

The rearrangement uses TRBV30 and TRBJ2-5; D is ambiguous. The clonotype was recovered from a human donor in a cohort sampled during active COVID-19. The material sequenced was peripheral blood. The CDR3 bases are TGTGCCTGGAGTCCACAAGAGACCCAGTACTTC. Translation gives CAWSPQETQYF.